What follows are 4 T cell receptor beta chains derived from one specimen sequenced in a study of blood T cell repertoires in COVID-19. Only in-frame clones appear in the TCRdb table, and some are missing; sequencing was by immunoSEQ multiplex PCR. The sample includes over 90,000 clones, 81% seen only once; the top ten take about 23%. The sample was peripheral blood. The receptors were gathered from a man aged 80 or over with active or convalescent COVID-19.

This sequence joins TRBV20-1 and TRBJ2-1; the D is unclear. Trimming shortened V by 6 bases and J by 6 bases, and 9 bases separated the two germline ends. Germline CDR1 is DFQATT and CDR2 is SNEGSKA (reference sequence). The CDR3 is 11 residues long. This chain's CDR3 is CSASSLNEQFF. CDR3 in DNA: TGCAGTGCCTCGTCCCTCAATGAGCAGTTCTTC.

This rearrangement joins TRBV7-9 to TRBJ2-3; 7 bases align to TRBD2. This CDR3 is built from 14 residues. With V trimmed by 5 bases and J by 3 bases, 5 bases remained unmatched. Germline CDR1 reads SEHNR; CDR2 reads FQNEAQ (reference sequence). CDR3 nucleotide sequence: TGTGCCAGCAGCCAGCCGGGGGGTACAGATACGCAGTATTTT. Translating gives CASSQPGGTDTQYF.

This chain's CDR3 is CASSPYISTGEGNTIYF. In DNA, the CDR3 is TGTGCCAGCAGTCCCTACATCTCAACAGGGGAAGGAAACACCATATATTTT. The V call is TRBV6-6, the J call TRBJ1-3; 7 bases line up with TRBD1. The CDR3 is 17 amino acids. The V segment lost 5 bases and the J segment 4 bases; nucleotides outside the gene matches: 14. CDR1 and CDR2 from the germline V gene are MNHNY and SVGAGI (reference sequence).

The rearrangement links TRBV4-1 to TRBJ1-2; 12 bases line up with TRBD1. The germline V gene encodes CDR1 MGHRA and CDR2 YSYEKL. V dropped 0 bases and J dropped 3; count of bases not matched to a gene: 5. The length of the CDR3 is 17 residues. CDR3 sequence: CASSQDRGTGGDYGYTF. The DNA of the CDR3 is TGCGCCAGCAGCCAAGATCGTGGGACAGGGGGCGACTATGGCTACACCTTC.